The TCR beta chain described here comes from a study of T cell responses to AZD1222 COVID-19 vaccine. Measured with immunoSEQ multiplex PCR; TCRdb has only the in-frame clones, and not every one. The sample gives just under 95,000 clones, around nine tenths of which show up once; about an eighth is in the top ten. Notes on the study in general: Mapped onto spike, vaccine-associated CD4 TCRs spanned it and were dominant at 160-218 and 743-854. Baseline seropositivity occurred in only a handful of AZD1222 recipients. In the spike-specific TCR repertoire, nearly half reportedly target unmutated variant regions. Clonal diversity may have been underestimated in mostly white British donors.

Details on this clone: Its antigen is currently unknown.

The CDR3 is 12 residues long. Germline CDR1 is KGHSH and CDR2 is LQKENI. V gave up 1 base and J gave up 5 bases, with 6 bases separating them. The chain couples TRBV18 to TRBJ2-7; D ambiguous. The sequencing used peripheral blood, collected on day 0 of AZD1222 vaccination. This clonotype originated in an adult in good health. The CDR3 sequence: CASSPQDDEQYF. DNA for the CDR3: TGTGCCAGCTCACCACAAGACGACGAGCAGTACTTC.